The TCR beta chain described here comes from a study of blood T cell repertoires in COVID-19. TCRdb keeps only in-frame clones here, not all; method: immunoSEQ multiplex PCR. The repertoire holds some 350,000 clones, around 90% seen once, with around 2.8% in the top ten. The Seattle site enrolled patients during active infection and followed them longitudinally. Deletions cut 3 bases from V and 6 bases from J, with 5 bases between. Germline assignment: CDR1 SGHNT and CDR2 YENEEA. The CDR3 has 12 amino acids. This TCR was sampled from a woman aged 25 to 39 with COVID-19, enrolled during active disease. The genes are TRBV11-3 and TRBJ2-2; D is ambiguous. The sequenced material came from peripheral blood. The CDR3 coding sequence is TGTGCCAGCAGCTTTAACTCCGGGGAGCTGTTTTTT. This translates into CASSFNSGELFF. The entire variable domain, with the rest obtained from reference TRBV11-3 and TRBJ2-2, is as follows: EAGVVQSPRYKIIEKKQPVAFWCNPISGHNTLYWYLQNLGQGPELLIRYENEEAVDDSQLPKDRFSAERLKGVDSTLKIQPAELGDSAVYLCASSFNSGELFFGEGSRLTVL.